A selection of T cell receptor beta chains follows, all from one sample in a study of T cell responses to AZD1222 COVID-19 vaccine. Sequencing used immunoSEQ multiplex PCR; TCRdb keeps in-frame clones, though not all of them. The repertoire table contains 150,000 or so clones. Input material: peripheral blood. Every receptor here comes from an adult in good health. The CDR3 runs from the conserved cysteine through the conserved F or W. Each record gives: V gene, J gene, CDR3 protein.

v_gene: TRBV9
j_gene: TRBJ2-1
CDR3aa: CASSVAGDEQFF

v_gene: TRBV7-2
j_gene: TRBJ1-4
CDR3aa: CASSLALWGATNEKLFF

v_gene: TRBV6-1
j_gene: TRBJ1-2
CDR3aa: CASSEPGRGNYGYTF

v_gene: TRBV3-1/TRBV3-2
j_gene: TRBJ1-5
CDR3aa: CASSDREWDQPQHF

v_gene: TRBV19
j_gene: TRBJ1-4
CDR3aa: CASSIPGGRNEKLFF

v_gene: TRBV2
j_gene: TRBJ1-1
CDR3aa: CASSRQEAFF

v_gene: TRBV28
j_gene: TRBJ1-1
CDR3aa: CASSEHLDTEAFF

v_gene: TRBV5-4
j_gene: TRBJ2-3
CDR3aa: CASSFSGADTQYF

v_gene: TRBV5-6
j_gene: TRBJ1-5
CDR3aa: CASSLDSDSNQPQHF

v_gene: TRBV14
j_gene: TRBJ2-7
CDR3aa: CASSQVRSSFVYEQYF

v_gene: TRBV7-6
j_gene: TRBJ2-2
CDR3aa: CASSKRQGAGTGELFF

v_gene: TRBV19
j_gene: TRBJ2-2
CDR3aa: CASSMGFGGAGGELFF

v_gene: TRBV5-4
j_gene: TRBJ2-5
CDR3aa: CASTPGRNYLQETQYF

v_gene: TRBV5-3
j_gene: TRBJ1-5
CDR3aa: CARQRGAAQPQHF

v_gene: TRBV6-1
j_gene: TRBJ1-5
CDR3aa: CASSERGFNQPQHF

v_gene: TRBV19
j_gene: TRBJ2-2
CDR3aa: CASSGTNTGELFF

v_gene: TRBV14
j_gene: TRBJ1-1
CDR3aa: CASSQGGVLAFF

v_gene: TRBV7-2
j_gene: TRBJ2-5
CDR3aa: CASSPTSGLRETQYF

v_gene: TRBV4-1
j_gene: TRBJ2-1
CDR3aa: CASSQFSYEQFF

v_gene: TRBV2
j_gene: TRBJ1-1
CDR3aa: CASTRGNTEAFF

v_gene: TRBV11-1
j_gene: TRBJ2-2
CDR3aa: CASSLRRDRVDGELFF

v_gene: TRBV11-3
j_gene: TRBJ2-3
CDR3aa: CASSPLAGSSTDTQYF

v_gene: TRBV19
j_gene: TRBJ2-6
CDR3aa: CASQDRGQSSGANVLTF

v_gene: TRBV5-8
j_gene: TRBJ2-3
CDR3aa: CASSRNRVDTQYF

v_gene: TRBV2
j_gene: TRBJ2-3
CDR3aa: CASKENGGALDTQYF

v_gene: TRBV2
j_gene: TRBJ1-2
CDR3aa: CASSEGWSDYGYTF

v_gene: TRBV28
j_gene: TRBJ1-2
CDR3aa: CASSLPHYGYTF

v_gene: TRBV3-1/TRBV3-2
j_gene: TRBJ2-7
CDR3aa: CASSRQGPYEQYF

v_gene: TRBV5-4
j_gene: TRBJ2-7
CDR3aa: CASSIYGYSSYEQYF

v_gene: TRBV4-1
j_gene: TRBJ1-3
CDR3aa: CASSQGGDRIFSGNTIYF

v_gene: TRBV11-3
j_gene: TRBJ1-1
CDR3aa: CASSPGAGLGAFF

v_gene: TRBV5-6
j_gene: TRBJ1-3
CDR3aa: CASSLTGEIGNTIYF

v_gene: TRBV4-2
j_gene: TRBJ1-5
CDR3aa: CASSQVGNQPQHF

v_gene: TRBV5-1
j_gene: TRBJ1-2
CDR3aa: CASSPDRAGYTF

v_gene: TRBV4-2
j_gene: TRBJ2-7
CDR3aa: CASSQGTGGSYEQYF

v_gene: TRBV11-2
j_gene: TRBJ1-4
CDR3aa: CASSQEASVGEKLFF

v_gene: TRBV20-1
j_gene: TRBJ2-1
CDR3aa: CSASSADLYNEQFF

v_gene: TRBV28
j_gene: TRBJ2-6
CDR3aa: CASKGGNSGANVLTF

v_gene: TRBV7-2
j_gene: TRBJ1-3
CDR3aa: CASSLASSGNTIYF

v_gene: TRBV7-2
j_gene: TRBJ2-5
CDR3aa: CASSITGSGGETQYF

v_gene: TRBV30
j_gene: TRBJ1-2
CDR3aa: CAWSVEGASGYTF

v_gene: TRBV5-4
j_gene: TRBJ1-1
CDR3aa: CASSLPGTVNTEAFF